This T cell receptor beta chain originates from a study of T cell repertoires in cytomegalovirus infection. From the reads, TCRdb called clonotypes with MiXCR, one entry per CDR3 protein. The table shows around 530,000 distinct CDR3 sequences, with approximately 26% occurring only once. The CDR3 consists of 16 residues. V was clipped by 6 bases and J by 7 bases, with 24 bases between them. The source material was PBMCs. The gene calls are TRBV12-3 or TRBV12-4 and TRBJ1-2, with D possibly TRBD1 on 5 matching bases. The receptor was isolated from a human donor in good health (CMV status not recorded). Some clones in this sample may be carry-over from other donors' samples. Here the CDR3 DNA reads TGTGCCAGCAGCTTCGGGGCCCGAATTAGGCGCGCTGGCTACACCTTC. Residues: CASSFGARIRRAGYTF.